A single sample is the source of the 24 T cell receptor beta chains below, sequenced in a study of identical twins. TCRdb processed the 5' RACE reads anew with MiXCR; each CDR3 protein has one entry. The data contain about 470,000 distinct CDR3 sequences, more than 20% of them singletons. The sample also formed part of further work on T cells expressing NK-cell markers.

Sequenced sample: CD4+ T cells sorted from blood. All receptors derive from a woman younger than 30 in good health.

The J gene is TRBJ1-3, the V gene TRBV28; D perhaps matches TRBD1 (5 bases). The germline gives CDR1 MDHEN, CDR2 SYDVKM. This CDR3 spans 15 amino acids. V lost 6 bases to trimming and J lost 0 bases, with 12 bases between them. The CDR3 sequence: CASSPGPNSGNTIYF. CDR3 bases: TGTGCCAGCAGCCCGGGACCGAACTCTGGAAACACCATATATTTT.

The V call is TRBV7-9, the J call TRBJ1-5; 9 nucleotides match TRBD1. Germline V CDR1 and CDR2: SEHNR, FQNEAQ (reference sequence). Germline trimming cut 3 bases from V and 4 bases from J; bases unmatched to any gene: 4. This CDR3 comprises 15 residues. The CDR3 sequence: CASSFGDRDNQPQHF. The CDR3 bases are TGTGCCAGCAGCTTCGGGGACAGGGATAATCAGCCCCAGCATTTT. The full variable domain, with the rest looked up from reference TRBV7-9 and TRBJ1-5, is DTGVSQNPRHKITKRGQNVTFRCDPISEHNRLYWYRQTLGQGPEFLTYFQNEAQLEKSRLLSDRFSAERPKGSFSTLEIQRTEQGDSAMYLCASSFGDRDNQPQHFGDGTRLSIL.

This clonotype was counted only a few times. The V and J genes are TRBV9 and TRBJ2-3; no clear D. The germline V and J ends were trimmed by 0 bases and 5 bases, with 16 bases remaining between them. The CDR3 totals 16 residues. Germline loops: CDR1 SGDLS, CDR2 YYNGEE. The CDR3 DNA is TGTGCCAGCAGCGTAGCAGTCTCCTCGAACGGAGATACGCAGTATTTT. Its protein product is CASSVAVSSNGDTQYF.

The J gene is TRBJ2-1, the V gene TRBV12-3 or TRBV12-4, with a tentative D call TRBD1 (5 bases). This CDR3 is built from 13 residues. Between the trimmed V and J ends, which lost 8 bases and 3 bases, there was a span of 11 bases. The CDR3 here is CASVGAGYNEQFF. The CDR3 DNA follows: TGTGCCAGCGTAGGGGCCGGCTACAATGAGCAGTTCTTC.

This clonotype appeared a few times. The chain links TRBV4-3 to TRBJ2-7; the match to TRBD2 covers 7 bases. This CDR3 comprises 15 residues. Germline V CDR1 and CDR2: LGHNA, YSLEER. V trimming: 0 bases; J trimming: 3 bases; junction bases outside the gene matches: 5. CDR3 residues: CASSQDRSGVYEQYF. For the CDR3, the DNA is TGCGCCAGCAGCCAAGATAGGAGCGGGGTCTACGAGCAGTACTTC.

V and J are TRBV10-3 and TRBJ2-6; no clear D gene. The V end was cut by 7 bases, the J end by 0 bases, with 7 bases between. The CDR3 is 14 amino acids. Looked up from germline, CDR1 is ENHRY and CDR2 is SYGVKD. DNA for the CDR3: TGTGCCATCAAAGCTTACTCTGGGGCCAACGTCCTGACTTTC. Protein sequence: CAIKAYSGANVLTF.

The genes are TRBV30 and TRBJ2-1, with D perhaps matching TRBD2 (6 bases). Germline V gene data show CDR1 as GTSNPN and CDR2 as SVGIG (reference sequence). CDR3 length: 14 residues. Between the trimmed V and J ends, which lost 0 bases and 8 bases, there was a span of 14 bases. The CDR3 DNA follows: TGTGCCTGGAGTGTAAGTTGGGCTAGCGATGAGCAGTTCTTC. It is translated as CAWSVSWASDEQFF.

CDR3 coding DNA: TGTGCCAGCAATGCCCAGAACACCGGGGAGCTGTTTTTT. This translates into CASNAQNTGELFF. The V call is TRBV5-6, the J call TRBJ2-2; D gene unclear. V lost 6 bases to trimming and J lost 1 base, with 7 bases between them. The CDR3 spans 13 residues. The germline CDR1 and CDR2 sequences are SGHDT and YYEEEE.

The chain links TRBV10-1 to TRBJ2-1; D assignment may be TRBD1 or TRBD2 (5 bases each). Germline CDR1 reads WNHNN; CDR2 reads SYGVQD (reference sequence). CDR3 length equals 17 residues. The V end lost 2 bases, the J end lost 3 bases, and 17 bases lay between the germline ends. CDR3 DNA sequence: TGCGCCAGCAGTGAGGGGACCAGGCGGAATGGCTACAATGAGCAGTTCTTC. The encoded protein is CASSEGTRRNGYNEQFF.

The chain carries TRBV18 and TRBJ2-7; TRBD1 is a possible D gene (6 bases). The CDR3 is made up of 11 amino acids. Germline V gene data show CDR1 as KGHSH and CDR2 as LQKENI. Trimming shortened V by 2 bases and J by 7 bases, and 6 bases separated the two germline ends. The CDR3 DNA reads TGTGCCAGCTCACCAGGACAGGAGCAGTACTTC. It encodes CASSPGQEQYF.

This clonotype was found a few times. V and J are TRBV20-1 and TRBJ2-1, with D perhaps being TRBD1 or TRBD2 (5 bases each). The CDR3 is 15 residues long. Germline V lookup: CDR1 DFQATT, CDR2 SNEGSKA (reference sequence). V was pared by 2 bases and J by 6 bases, with 17 bases between. The CDR3 loop is CSARTGSTRFNEQFF. The CDR3 DNA reads TGCAGTGCTAGAACAGGATCTACTAGATTCAATGAGCAGTTCTTC.

The rearrangement uses TRBV10-2 and TRBJ2-6; TRBD1 agrees at 7 bases. The trim removed 7 bases at V and 4 bases at J, leaving 16 bases unmatched. This CDR3 is built from 18 residues. CDR1 is WSHSY and CDR2 is SAAADI in the germline V gene. The CDR3 is CASTSLGVTGPGANVLTF. The CDR3 bases are TGCGCCAGCACCTCCTTAGGGGTGACAGGGCCCGGGGCCAACGTCCTGACTTTC.

The chain links TRBV7-9 to TRBJ1-1, with 7 bases matching TRBD1. This CDR3 region has 15 residues. Germline V gene lookup returns CDR1 SEHNR and CDR2 FQNEAQ (reference sequence). After removal of 6 bases from V and 5 bases from J, the junction contained 12 bases not matched to a gene. The CDR3 here is CASRGPGGIGTEAFF. As DNA, the CDR3 is TGTGCCAGCAGGGGGCCAGGGGGGATAGGTACTGAAGCTTTCTTT. Together with reference TRBV7-9 and TRBJ1-1, the CDR3 gives the full variable domain: DTGVSQNPRHKITKRGQNVTFRCDPISEHNRLYWYRQTLGQGPEFLTYFQNEAQLEKSRLLSDRFSAERPKGSFSTLEIQRTEQGDSAMYLCASRGPGGIGTEAFFGQGTRLTVV.

The chain recombines TRBV7-9 with TRBJ2-7, with 12 bases lining up with TRBD2. Germline assignment: CDR1 SEHNR and CDR2 FQNEAQ (reference sequence). The V and J ends lost 3 bases and 5 bases, in that order; junction bases with no gene match: 2. The CDR3 is 14 amino acids. The CDR3 DNA is TGTGCCAGCAGCTTGGCTAGCGGGAGGGACGAGCAGTACTTC. Translating gives CASSLASGRDEQYF.

The V call is TRBV5-1, the J call TRBJ2-3; no clear D gene. V lost 2 bases and J lost 5, with 15 bases in between. Germline CDR1 SGHRS, CDR2 YFSETQ. The CDR3 length is 15 residues. The DNA for the CDR3 is TGCGCCAGCAGCTTACGCGTGGGCTCCGAAGATACGCAGTATTTT. Its protein is CASSLRVGSEDTQYF. The complete variable domain, with remaining parts taken from reference TRBV5-1 and TRBJ2-3, reads KAGVTQTPRYLIKTRGQQVTLSCSPISGHRSVSWYQQTPGQGLQFLFEYFSETQRNKGNFPGRFSGRQFSNSRSEMNVSTLELGDSALYLCASSLRVGSEDTQYFGPGTRLTVL.

The rearrangement joins TRBV24-1 to TRBJ2-5, with D tentatively TRBD2 (6 bases). Trimming removed 4 bases at V and 5 bases at J, with 10 bases between. Germline CDR1 KGHDR, CDR2 SFDVKD. The CDR3 has 13 residues. The CDR3 DNA reads TGTGCCACCAGTGACGGCGGGAAGGAGACCCAGTACTTC. It translates to CATSDGGKETQYF.

This chain connects TRBV15 to TRBJ2-1; 7 nucleotides align to TRBD2. With V trimmed by 4 bases and J by 8 bases, 11 bases remained unmatched. The CDR3 has 15 residues. Germline CDR1 reads LNHNV; CDR2 reads YYDKDF (reference sequence). The CDR3 sequence: CATSKAWEGRYEQFF. In DNA form, the CDR3 reads TGTGCCACCAGCAAAGCATGGGAGGGCCGTTATGAGCAGTTCTTC. The variable domain in full, completed from reference TRBV15 and TRBJ2-1, reads DAMVIQNPRYQVTQFGKPVTLSCSQTLNHNVMYWYQQKSSQAPKLLFHYYDKDFNNEADTPDNFQSRRPNTSFCFLDIRSPGLGDTAMYLCATSKAWEGRYEQFFGPGTRLTVL.

This clonotype came up a few times. V gene TRBV3-1 combines with J gene TRBJ2-2; 7 bases align to TRBD1. The CDR3 has 16 residues. The V gene's germline CDR1 is LGHDT and CDR2 YNNKEL (reference sequence). V trimming: 5 bases; J trimming: 6 bases; junction bases outside the gene matches: 12. CDR3 DNA sequence: TGTGCCAGCAGCTACTCGACAGGGTGGAGTGCCGGGGAGCTGTTTTTT. Translated, it gives CASSYSTGWSAGELFF.

The rearrangement links TRBV12-3 or TRBV12-4 to TRBJ1-1; D gene ambiguous. This CDR3 is built from 13 residues. Trimming took 6 bases from V and 10 from J, leaving 18 bases between them. The CDR3 here is CASRPAPDLGAFF. The CDR3 DNA is TGTGCCAGCAGGCCTGCTCCGGACCTAGGAGCTTTCTTT.

This clonotype has only a few counts. The chain recombines TRBV10-3 with TRBJ1-5, with a weak D call TRBD1 (5 bases). The germline V and J ends were trimmed by 3 bases and 6 bases, with 15 bases remaining between them. The germline gives CDR1 ENHRY, CDR2 SYGVKD. The CDR3 length is 15 residues. The DNA for the CDR3 is TGTGCCATCAGTGACCGGGACCCCCAAAGTCAGCCCCAGCATTTT. It is translated as CAISDRDPQSQPQHF.

This clonotype was counted between two and nine times. This chain connects TRBV29-1 to TRBJ1-2; 8 nucleotides line up with TRBD1. Per the germline V gene, CDR1 is SQVTM and CDR2 is ANQGSEA. The CDR3 length is 11 residues. CDR3 sequence reads: CVGGQGDGYTF. In DNA, the CDR3 is TGCGTGGGTGGACAGGGCGATGGCTACACCTTC.

This clonotype turned up a few times. V gene TRBV20-1 combines with J gene TRBJ2-3, with D possibly being TRBD2 (5 bases). Germline values: CDR1 DFQATT, CDR2 SNEGSKA (reference sequence). The CDR3 length is 13 residues. The ends were cut back, 6 bases at V and 1 base at J, with 11 bases in the middle. The CDR3 loop is CSAGWRGTDTQYF. CDR3 bases: TGCAGTGCGGGGTGGCGGGGCACAGATACGCAGTATTTT.

The J gene is TRBJ1-5, the V gene TRBV9; D gene uncertain. The CDR3 contains 15 residues. Germline V gives CDR1 SGDLS, CDR2 YYNGEE. Trimming stripped 4 bases from V and 0 bases from J, with 11 bases between. The DNA for the CDR3 is TGTGCCAGCAGCTCCGGAGCTGTTAGCAATCAGCCCCAGCATTTT. Protein product: CASSSGAVSNQPQHF.

The chain carries TRBV7-8 and TRBJ2-3; D perhaps matches TRBD2 (6 bases). Trimming took 5 bases from V and 2 from J, leaving 17 bases between them. In germline, CDR1 is SGHVS, CDR2 FQNEAQ. This CDR3 is built from 16 residues. CDR3 sequence: CASSIKSGQPTDTQYF. DNA for the CDR3: TGTGCCAGCAGCATCAAAAGCGGGCAGCCCACAGATACGCAGTATTTT.